A single sample is the source of the 28 T cell receptor beta chains below, sequenced in a study of Ad26.COV2.S vaccination and SARS-CoV-2 variants. As for treatment: around 19 received Ad26.COV2.S at low or high dose, single or two shots; roughly five received placebo; per-sample allocation not given. After the first vaccine or placebo injection, samples were drawn on day 63. Sequencing was performed with immunoSEQ multiplex PCR; in TCRdb, only in-frame clones are kept and a portion is missing. The sample lists about 500,000 clones, roughly 87% seen once, with 1.7% in the top ten. Sequencing used peripheral blood, obtained in a trial of Ad26.COV2.S vaccine versus placebo. The source is a person aged 18-65 years who received the Ad26.COV2.S COVID-19 vaccine or a placebo.

There are a few counts of this clone. This chain links TRBV7-8 with TRBJ2-1; D call uncertain. CDR3 length equals 14 residues. The germline gives CDR1 SGHVS, CDR2 FQNEAQ. V lost 5 bases, J lost 1 base, and 9 bases lay in between. CDR3 sequence reads: CASSPAQSYNEQFF. CDR3 coding DNA: TGTGCCAGCAGCCCCGCGCAGTCCTACAATGAGCAGTTCTTC.

The chain couples TRBV30 to TRBJ2-7, with D uncertain. This CDR3 is 12 amino acids long. The germline V gene has CDR1 GTSNPN and CDR2 SVGIG (reference sequence). Trimming removed 1 base from V and 3 bases from J, with 7 bases in between. The DNA of the CDR3 is TGTGCCTGGAGTGGGGCCGTCTACGAGCAGTACTTC. Its protein is CAWSGAVYEQYF.

The chain links TRBV30 to TRBJ1-4, with D uncertain. Germline assignment: CDR1 GTSNPN and CDR2 SVGIG (reference sequence). The CDR3 runs 13 residues. V was clipped by 0 bases and J by 4 bases, with 6 bases between them. As DNA, the CDR3 is TGTGCCTGGAGTGTACACAATAATGAAAAACTGTTTTTT. As protein: CAWSVHNNEKLFF.

This clone was detected a few times. This sequence joins TRBV28 and TRBJ1-2, with D unresolved. Germline values: CDR1 MDHEN, CDR2 SYDVKM. This CDR3 has 11 residues. Trimming took off 8 bases at V and 9 bases at J, with 13 bases between the two ends. The CDR3 reads CASEGGARYTF. The CDR3 DNA reads as TGTGCCAGCGAGGGTGGAGCGCGCTACACCTTC.

The V and J genes are TRBV7-8 and TRBJ2-3, with 8 bases identical to TRBD1. The length of the CDR3 is 17 residues. Losses at the gene ends were 1 base for V and 4 bases for J; bases not matched to a gene: 10. CDR1 is SGHVS, CDR2 FQNEAQ, per germline. CDR3 DNA: TGTGCCAGCAGCTTAGGAAGACAGGGGTGGGCTGCAGATACGCAGTATTTT. This codes for CASSLGRQGWAADTQYF. The full variable domain, rest sourced from reference TRBV7-8 and TRBJ2-3, is GAGVSQSPRYKVAKRGQDVALRCDPISGHVSLFWYQQALGQGPEFLTYFQNEAQLDKSGLPSDRFFAERPEGSVSTLKIQRTQQEDSAVYLCASSLGRQGWAADTQYFGPGTRLTVL.

The chain couples TRBV19 to TRBJ2-1; D is unclear. CDR3 length: 12 amino acids. Trimming pared 1 base from V and 10 bases from J, leaving 8 bases between. Germline assignment: CDR1 LNHDA and CDR2 SQIVND (reference sequence). For the CDR3, the DNA is TGTGCCAGTAGTATAGGACGATGGGAGCAGTTCTTC. Its protein is CASSIGRWEQFF. The full variable domain, its missing parts supplied by reference TRBV19 and TRBJ2-1, is DGGITQSPKYLFRKEGQNVTLSCEQNLNHDAMYWYRQDPGQGLRLIYYSQIVNDFQKGDIAEGYSVSREKKESFPLTVTSAQKNPTAFYLCASSIGRWEQFFGPGTRLTVL.

Only a few counts were recorded for this clone. The chain combines TRBV28 with TRBJ2-7, with 7 bases that match TRBD2. V was pared by 3 bases and J by 2 bases, with 7 bases of the junction left unmatched. This CDR3 contains 15 residues. Germline loops: CDR1 MDHEN, CDR2 SYDVKM. The CDR3 sequence: CASSFEGGPPYEQYF. The DNA of the CDR3 is TGTGCCAGCAGTTTTGAGGGAGGGCCCCCCTACGAGCAGTACTTC.

The chain has TRBV28 and TRBJ2-1; D is uncertain. There are 15 residues in the CDR3. The germline V gene encodes CDR1 MDHEN and CDR2 SYDVKM. The V end was cut by 2 bases, the J end by 8 bases, with 16 bases between. The CDR3 is CASSLLAHRSDEQFF. The CDR3 nucleotides read TGTGCCAGCAGTTTACTTGCTCATAGGAGCGATGAGCAGTTCTTC.

This chain links TRBV19 with TRBJ1-5; no clear D gene. The CDR3 is 17 amino acids. Germline V gene sequence: CDR1 LNHDA, CDR2 SQIVND (reference sequence). The germline V and J ends were trimmed by 5 bases and 0 bases, with 17 bases remaining between them. CDR3 region: CASSDQHFTLSNQPQHF. Written as DNA, the CDR3 is TGTGCCAGTAGTGACCAGCATTTTACACTTAGCAATCAGCCCCAGCATTTT.

The chain couples TRBV7-9 to TRBJ2-7, with a tentative D call TRBD2 (5 bases). With 5 bases removed from V and 6 bases from J, the gap between germline ends came to 14 bases. This CDR3 spans 13 amino acids. Germline loops: CDR1 SEHNR, CDR2 FQNEAQ (reference sequence). CDR3 nucleotide sequence: TGTGCCAGCAGCAAAAGTAGCGTGGCCGAGCAGTACTTC. Translation gives CASSKSSVAEQYF.

The rearrangement links TRBV19 to TRBJ1-1; D is possibly TRBD1 (5 bases). Germline V lookup: CDR1 LNHDA, CDR2 SQIVND (reference sequence). The CDR3 has 14 residues. The germline V and J ends were trimmed by 6 bases and 4 bases, with 15 bases remaining between them. CDR3 residues: CASRGIQVGTEAFF. The CDR3 DNA follows: TGTGCCAGTAGGGGGATACAGGTTGGCACTGAAGCTTTCTTT.

The V call is TRBV12-3 or TRBV12-4, the J call TRBJ2-7; D is ambiguous. Trimming removed 3 bases from V and 8 bases from J, with 14 bases in between. The CDR3 contains 13 residues. CDR3 sequence reads: CASSLRLIRKQYF. Written as DNA, the CDR3 is TGTGCCAGCAGTTTGCGGCTAATCAGAAAGCAGTACTTC.

The chain is built from TRBV10-1 and TRBJ2-5, with TRBD1 matching over 7 bases. V gave up 4 bases and J gave up 2 bases; unmatched junction bases: 1. From germline, CDR1 is WNHNN and CDR2 SYGVQD (reference sequence). The CDR3 is made up of 13 amino acids. CDR3: CASSGDRQETQYF. CDR3 in DNA: TGCGCCAGCAGTGGGGACAGACAAGAGACCCAGTACTTC.

This clone was observed many times. This sequence joins TRBV4-1 and TRBJ1-2; TRBD1 might be the D (6 bases). Trimming left V 1 base short and J 3 bases short, with 18 bases between. Looked up from germline, CDR1 is MGHRA and CDR2 is YSYEKL. The CDR3 is 17 amino acids. For the CDR3, the DNA is TGCGCCAGCAGCCAAGTTCCTAGTTTGACAGGACACTATGGCTACACCTTC. Encoded protein: CASSQVPSLTGHYGYTF.

The V gene is TRBV19, the J gene TRBJ2-7; 8 positions match TRBD1. The V gene end was trimmed by 2 bases and the J gene end by 3 bases; junction bases not matched to a gene: 9. This CDR3 has 16 amino acids. The germline V gene encodes CDR1 LNHDA and CDR2 SQIVND (reference sequence). The CDR3 coding sequence is TGTGCCAGTAGTATAACTGACAGGGGCGAATTCTACGAGCAGTACTTC. Translating it yields CASSITDRGEFYEQYF.

In DNA, the CDR3 is TGCGCCAGCAGCTTGTTAGGCAGGGAACTGTTTTTT. Protein sequence: CASSLLGRELFF. The chain combines TRBV5-1 with TRBJ1-4; maybe TRBD1 (5 bases). There are 12 residues in the CDR3. Trimming took off 1 base at V and 12 bases at J, with 10 bases between the two ends. CDR1 is SGHRS, CDR2 YFSETQ, per germline.

The V and J genes are TRBV5-1 and TRBJ2-3, with a tentative D call TRBD1 (7 bases). Germline V lookup: CDR1 SGHRS, CDR2 YFSETQ. The length of the CDR3 is 16 residues. Trimming stripped 4 bases from V and 0 bases from J, with 15 bases between. The CDR3: CASSRGLAPSTDTQYF. The CDR3 region has the DNA TGCGCCAGCAGCAGGGGGCTAGCGCCCAGCACAGATACGCAGTATTTT.

This rearrangement joins TRBV27 to TRBJ2-1, with TRBD2 identical over 7 bases. The CDR3 totals 15 residues. Per the germline V gene, CDR1 is MNHEY and CDR2 is SMNVEV (reference sequence). V dropped 4 bases and J dropped 14; count of bases not matched to a gene: 17. The DNA of the CDR3 is TGTGCCAGCAGTTCGAGAGGACTAGTAAAGGAAGGCGAGTTCTTC. Amino acid sequence: CASSSRGLVKEGEFF.

V gene TRBV7-9 combines with J gene TRBJ1-6; D is possibly TRBD1 (6 bases). The length of the CDR3 is 18 residues. CDR1 is SEHNR, CDR2 FQNEAQ, per germline (reference sequence). V was trimmed by 4 bases and J by 8 bases, leaving 24 bases between them. CDR3 nucleotide sequence: TGTGCCAGCAGCTCCCGAGGGGGGAGCAGGGCGGACCATTCACCCCTCCACTTT. It translates to CASSSRGGSRADHSPLHF.

This clone was recorded once. V gene TRBV3-1 (or the pseudogene TRBV3-2) combines with J gene TRBJ2-3; 8 bases match TRBD2. Trimming at V came to 3 bases and at J to 2 bases, leaving 4 bases not matched to a gene. The germline V gene has CDR1 LGHDT and CDR2 YNNKEL (reference sequence). The CDR3 length is 15 residues. The CDR3 loop reads CASSHGTRDTDTQYF. CDR3 DNA: TGTGCCAGCAGCCACGGGACTAGGGACACAGATACGCAGTATTTT.

The chain couples TRBV19 to TRBJ1-2; D not certain. Trimming removed 7 bases from V and 1 base from J, with 7 bases in between. The CDR3 has 12 amino acids. CDR1 and CDR2 (germline): LNHDA, SQIVND (reference sequence). DNA of the CDR3: TGTGCCAGTACCCAACATAACTATGGCTACACCTTC. This sequence encodes CASTQHNYGYTF. The full variable domain, with the rest looked up from reference TRBV19 and TRBJ1-2, is DGGITQSPKYLFRKEGQNVTLSCEQNLNHDAMYWYRQDPGQGLRLIYYSQIVNDFQKGDIAEGYSVSREKKESFPLTVTSAQKNPTAFYLCASTQHNYGYTFGSGTRLTVV.

The CDR3 nucleotides read TGTGCCAGCAGTGAAAATCTAGGGACCTACGAGCAGTACTTC. This sequence encodes CASSENLGTYEQYF. The V gene is TRBV6-1, the J gene TRBJ2-7; D gene ambiguous. The CDR3 loop spans 14 amino acids. Trimming removed 2 bases at V and 2 bases at J, with 10 bases between. CDR1 and CDR2 from the germline V gene are MNHNS and SASEGT.

J is TRBJ1-6 and V is TRBV30; TRBD1 aligns across 7 bases. V gave up 0 bases and J gave up 10 bases; unmatched junction bases: 6. The length of the CDR3 is 14 residues. Germline assignment: CDR1 GTSNPN and CDR2 SVGIG (reference sequence). CDR3 nucleotides: TGTGCCTGGAGTGTACGCGACAGGGAATCACCCCTCCACTTT. Residues: CAWSVRDRESPLHF.

In its sample, this clone was seen once. The chain combines TRBV4-1 with TRBJ1-2; D is possibly TRBD1 (5 bases). V dropped 2 bases and J dropped 4 bases, with 14 bases sitting between them. Germline V lookup: CDR1 MGHRA, CDR2 YSYEKL. The CDR3 has 15 residues. Written as DNA, the CDR3 is TGCGCCAGCAGCCAAAATAGCAGGGAAAGCTATGGCTACACCTTC. Encoded protein: CASSQNSRESYGYTF.

This rearrangement joins TRBV28 to TRBJ2-7, with 9 bases aligning to TRBD1. Trimming cost V 5 bases and J 2 bases; bases outside gene matches: 4. CDR3 length: 14 amino acids. Germline lookup yields CDR1 MDHEN and CDR2 SYDVKM. Here the CDR3 DNA reads TGTGCCAGCAGTCCGGACAGGGGAACCTACGAGCAGTACTTC. Protein product: CASSPDRGTYEQYF.

The genes are TRBV28 and TRBJ1-3, with 12 bases fitting TRBD1. In germline, CDR1 is MDHEN, CDR2 SYDVKM. Unmatched junction bases numbered 4, after V lost 6 bases and J lost 4 bases. The CDR3 runs 15 residues. DNA for the CDR3: TGTGCCAGCAGCGGGGACAGGGGGCTGGGAAACACCATATATTTT. This translates into CASSGDRGLGNTIYF. Combining the CDR3 with reference TRBV28 and TRBJ1-3 gives the whole variable domain DVKVTQSSRYLVKRTGEKVFLECVQDMDHENMFWYRQDPGLGLRLIYFSYDVKMKEKGDIPEGYSVSREKKERFSLILESASTNQTSMYLCASSGDRGLGNTIYFGEGSWLTVV.

This chain connects TRBV5-1 to TRBJ1-4; 9 bases align to TRBD1. The ends lost 2 bases at V and 5 bases at J; junction bases unmatched: 7. The germline gives CDR1 SGHRS, CDR2 YFSETQ. The CDR3 is 16 amino acids. CDR3 sequence (DNA): TGCGCCAGCAGCTTAGGCTCCGGGACAGGGAATGAAAAACTGTTTTTT. Amino acid sequence: CASSLGSGTGNEKLFF.

DNA for the CDR3: TGTGCCACCAGCAGAGGAACGACCTACGAGCAGTACTTC. It translates to CATSRGTTYEQYF. The chain recombines TRBV15 with TRBJ2-7; D gene uncertain. The germline V gene has CDR1 LNHNV and CDR2 YYDKDF (reference sequence). The V and J ends lost 1 base and 2 bases respectively, with 6 bases between them. The CDR3 length is 13 residues.